One sample yielded the 23 T cell receptor beta chains listed below, sequenced in a study of T cell responses to AZD1222 COVID-19 vaccine. Sequencing was performed with immunoSEQ multiplex PCR; in TCRdb, only in-frame clones are kept and a portion is missing. The top ten hold 3.1% of the sample, which has 150,000 to 180,000 clones, about 87% seen once. Sequencing was performed on peripheral blood, taken on day 0 of AZD1222 vaccination. The receptors derive from an adult in good health.

The chain uses TRBV19 and TRBJ1-1; no clear D. The CDR3 runs 15 residues. Looked up from germline, CDR1 is LNHDA and CDR2 is SQIVND (reference sequence). Trimming took off 2 bases at V and 3 bases at J, with 13 bases between the two ends. CDR3 coding DNA: TGTGCCAGTAGTATAACGGGGAAATGGGACACTGAAGCTTTCTTT. This translates into CASSITGKWDTEAFF.

J is TRBJ2-2 and V is TRBV9; 10 bases fit TRBD2. Germline values: CDR1 SGDLS, CDR2 YYNGEE. V lost 0 bases and J lost 5; bases outside the gene matches: 4. The length of the CDR3 is 16 residues. The CDR3 DNA is TGTGCCAGCAGCGTAGAGACTAGCGGGTGGACCGGGGAGCTGTTTTTT. Its protein is CASSVETSGWTGELFF.

The chain uses TRBV19 and TRBJ1-1; tentative D call: TRBD1 (6 bases). Germline lookup yields CDR1 LNHDA and CDR2 SQIVND (reference sequence). V was shortened by 8 bases and J by 1 base, with 14 bases between the two germline ends. There are 14 residues in the CDR3. CDR3 bases: TGTGCCAGTGGGATTACAGGGTCGAACACTGAAGCTTTCTTT. It is translated as CASGITGSNTEAFF.

This clone appeared a few times. The J gene is TRBJ1-2, the V gene TRBV7-6; 7 bases are a match to TRBD1. CDR1 is SGHVS, CDR2 FNYEAQ, per germline. The V gene end was trimmed by 5 bases and the J gene end by 10 bases; junction bases not matched to a gene: 10. CDR3 size: 13 residues. DNA of the CDR3: TGTGCCAGCAGCCAACAGGGGTCAAATTTCTACACCTTC. Amino acids: CASSQQGSNFYTF.

V usage is TRBV30 and J usage is TRBJ1-1; TRBD1 might be the D (6 bases). CDR3 length equals 15 residues. With 2 bases removed from V and 5 bases from J, the gap between germline ends came to 18 bases. Germline values: CDR1 GTSNPN, CDR2 SVGIG (reference sequence). The CDR3 loop reads CAWSPMWGAGTEAFF. CDR3 in DNA: TGTGCCTGGAGTCCCATGTGGGGGGCAGGGACTGAAGCTTTCTTT.

The genes are TRBV5-1 and TRBJ2-6, with D perhaps TRBD2 (5 bases). The V and J ends lost 2 bases and 4 bases respectively, with 13 bases between them. The CDR3 runs 16 residues. Germline V gene data show CDR1 as SGHRS and CDR2 as YFSETQ. This CDR3 is CASSLAAGRGANVLTF. The CDR3 nucleotides are TGCGCCAGCAGCTTAGCGGCGGGCAGGGGGGCCAACGTCCTGACTTTC.

The chain is built from TRBV27 and TRBJ1-1, with no clear D. There are 14 residues in the CDR3. Germline V gene lookup returns CDR1 MNHEY and CDR2 SMNVEV (reference sequence). The V gene lost 2 bases and the J gene lost 4 bases, with 11 bases spanning the gap. The CDR3 region has the DNA TGTGCCAGCAGTTTACTCCGTAGCAGCACTGAAGCTTTCTTT. Residues: CASSLLRSSTEAFF.

The sample holds a few counts of this clone. V gene TRBV19 combines with J gene TRBJ1-6; D is uncertain. Germline V gives CDR1 LNHDA, CDR2 SQIVND (reference sequence). V lost 5 bases, J lost 7 bases, and 12 bases lay in between. CDR3 length: 14 amino acids. This CDR3 is CASSQREANSPLHF. The CDR3 DNA reads TGTGCCAGTAGTCAGAGGGAGGCGAATTCACCCCTCCACTTT.

This clone turned up a few times. The CDR3 DNA reads TGCGCCAGCAGCGCGACAGGGGATGACTATGGCTACACCTTC. Translation gives CASSATGDDYGYTF. The chain recombines TRBV5-1 with TRBJ1-2; 8 nucleotides match TRBD1. The V and J ends lost 4 bases and 3 bases, in that order; junction bases with no gene match: 5. The CDR3 is made up of 14 amino acids. The germline CDR1 and CDR2 sequences are SGHRS and YFSETQ.

The chain combines TRBV19 with TRBJ1-2, with unresolved D. From germline, CDR1 is LNHDA and CDR2 SQIVND (reference sequence). V dropped 1 base and J dropped 4 bases, with 13 bases sitting between them. This CDR3 has 15 residues. The CDR3 DNA reads TGTGCCAGTAGTATAGGCCAGGCTCGGATCTATGGCTACACCTTC. Protein: CASSIGQARIYGYTF.

The chain uses TRBV7-2 and TRBJ2-1, with TRBD2 matching 12 bases. Trimming cost V 6 bases and J 2 bases; bases outside gene matches: 2. Looked up from germline, CDR1 is SGHTA and CDR2 is FQGNSA. CDR3 length equals 15 residues. CDR3 amino acids: CASSWTSGAYNEQFF. CDR3 in DNA: TGTGCCAGCAGTTGGACTAGCGGGGCCTACAATGAGCAGTTCTTC.

The rearrangement uses TRBV2 and TRBJ2-7; TRBD1 matches at 7 bases. Germline lookup yields CDR1 SNHLY and CDR2 FYNNEI. V gave up 6 bases and J gave up 3 bases; unmatched junction bases: 2. CDR3 length: 12 residues. CDR3 sequence (DNA): TGTGCCAGCAGAGGGGGCATCTACGAGCAGTACTTC. This gives the protein CASRGGIYEQYF.

The chain is built from TRBV28 and TRBJ1-2; a possible D gene is TRBD1 (5 bases). Trimming took off 1 base at V and 4 bases at J, with 7 bases between the two ends. The CDR3 sequence is 13 residues long. Germline loops: CDR1 MDHEN, CDR2 SYDVKM. The chain's CDR3 is CASSLFGAYGYTF. The CDR3 DNA is TGTGCCAGCAGTTTATTCGGGGCCTATGGCTACACCTTC.

The rearrangement joins TRBV6-6 to TRBJ1-2; 7 bases align to TRBD1. The CDR3 covers 15 residues. The germline V gene encodes CDR1 MNHNY and CDR2 SVGAGI (reference sequence). J was trimmed by 6 bases and V by 2 bases; bases with no gene match: 9. The CDR3 sequence is CASSYPFTGVDGYTF. The CDR3 DNA reads as TGTGCCAGCAGTTACCCCTTTACAGGGGTTGATGGCTACACCTTC.

The CDR3 nucleotides are TGTGCCAGCAGTCCAGCTAGGGGAAGTCAGCCCCAGCATTTT. Translating it yields CASSPARGSQPQHF. V gene TRBV2 combines with J gene TRBJ1-5, with D possibly matching TRBD1 (5 bases). The germline V gene has CDR1 SNHLY and CDR2 FYNNEI. The CDR3 consists of 14 residues. Trimming stripped 5 bases from V and 6 bases from J, with 14 bases between.

V gene TRBV10-3 combines with J gene TRBJ2-3, with 14 bases that match TRBD2. The germline CDR1 and CDR2 sequences are ENHRY and SYGVKD. Trimming took 6 bases from V and 0 from J; bases not matched to a gene: 11. The CDR3 extends over 19 amino acids. In DNA, the CDR3 is TGTGCCATCAGACGGACTAGCGGGGGGCATACAGCTAGCACAGATACGCAGTATTTT. Protein sequence: CAIRRTSGGHTASTDTQYF.

The CDR3 here is CASSERENQPQHF. The CDR3 DNA is TGTGCCAGCAGTGAACGGGAAAATCAGCCCCAGCATTTT. This chain links TRBV2 with TRBJ1-5; D call uncertain. The germline gives CDR1 SNHLY, CDR2 FYNNEI. The length of the CDR3 is 13 residues. Trimming pared 2 bases from V and 4 bases from J, leaving 6 bases between.

This clone turned up a few times. The chain has TRBV28 and TRBJ1-2, with D perhaps TRBD1 (6 bases). This CDR3 is 14 amino acids long. Trimming removed 8 bases at V and 0 bases at J, with 13 bases between. In germline, CDR1 is MDHEN, CDR2 SYDVKM. The CDR3 here is CASFSGGTNYGYTF. The CDR3, as DNA: TGTGCCAGCTTTTCGGGGGGCACTAACTATGGCTACACCTTC.

The chain combines TRBV4-2 with TRBJ1-1; no reliable D call. Germline CDR1 is LGHNA and CDR2 is YNFKEQ. The CDR3 totals 15 residues. The germline V and J ends were trimmed by 0 bases and 6 bases, with 14 bases remaining between them. CDR3 nucleotide sequence: TGTGCCAGCAGCCAAGATTGGGGAATACCCGCTGAAGCTTTCTTT. Its translation is CASSQDWGIPAEAFF.

The rearrangement links TRBV10-3 to TRBJ1-6, with D possibly being TRBD1 (5 bases). The CDR3 spans 12 residues. Germline values: CDR1 ENHRY, CDR2 SYGVKD. Trimming removed 4 bases at V and 7 bases at J, with 5 bases between. Here the CDR3 reads CAISGGNSPLHF. The CDR3 DNA reads TGTGCCATCAGTGGGGGGAATTCACCCCTCCACTTT.

The J gene is TRBJ1-4, the V gene TRBV27; D is undetermined. Trimming pared 2 bases from V and 8 bases from J, leaving 18 bases between. This CDR3 spans 16 amino acids. CDR1 and CDR2 (germline): MNHEY, SMNVEV (reference sequence). The DNA for the CDR3 is TGTGCCAGCAGTTTAGGAGTCTCGGGTAACGGGGAAAAACTGTTTTTT. It translates to CASSLGVSGNGEKLFF. The full variable domain, with the rest looked up from reference TRBV27 and TRBJ1-4, is EAQVTQNPRYLITVTGKKLTVTCSQNMNHEYMSWYRQDPGLGLRQIYYSMNVEVTDKGDVPEGYKVSRKEKRNFPLILESPSPNQTSLYFCASSLGVSGNGEKLFFGSGTQLSVL.

V and J are TRBV18 and TRBJ1-5; 7 bases align to TRBD1. The CDR3 runs 14 residues. The V and J ends lost 3 bases and 4 bases, in that order; junction bases with no gene match: 3. Looked up from germline, CDR1 is KGHSH and CDR2 is LQKENI. The CDR3 is CASSPGQPNQPQHF. For the CDR3, the DNA is TGTGCCAGCTCACCGGGACAGCCTAATCAGCCCCAGCATTTT.

This clone occurred once. The CDR3 spells CASSTGISPETQYF. In DNA, the CDR3 is TGCGCCAGCAGCACCGGGATCTCTCCAGAGACCCAGTACTTC. The chain is built from TRBV5-1 and TRBJ2-5, with D possibly matching TRBD2 (5 bases). The germline V gene has CDR1 SGHRS and CDR2 YFSETQ. The V end was cut by 4 bases, the J end by 4 bases, with 14 bases between. CDR3 length: 14 amino acids.